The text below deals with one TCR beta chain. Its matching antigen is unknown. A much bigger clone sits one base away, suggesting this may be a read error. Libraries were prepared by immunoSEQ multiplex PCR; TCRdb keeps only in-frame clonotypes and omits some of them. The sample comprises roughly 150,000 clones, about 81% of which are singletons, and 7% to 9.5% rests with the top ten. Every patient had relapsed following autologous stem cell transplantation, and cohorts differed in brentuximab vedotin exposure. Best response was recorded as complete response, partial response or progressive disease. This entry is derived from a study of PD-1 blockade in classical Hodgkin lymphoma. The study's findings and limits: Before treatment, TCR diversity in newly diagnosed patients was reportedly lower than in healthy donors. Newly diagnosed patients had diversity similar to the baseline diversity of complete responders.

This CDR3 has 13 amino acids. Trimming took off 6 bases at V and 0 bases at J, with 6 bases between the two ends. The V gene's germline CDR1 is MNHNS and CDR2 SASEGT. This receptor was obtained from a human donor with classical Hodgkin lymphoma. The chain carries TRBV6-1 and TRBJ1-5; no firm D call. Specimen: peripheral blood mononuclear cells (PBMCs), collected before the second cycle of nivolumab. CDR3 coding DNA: TGTGCCAGCAGGGAGTATAGCAATCAGCCCCAGCATTTT. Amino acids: CASREYSNQPQHF.